This TCR beta chain came from a study of blood T cell repertoires in COVID-19. The wider study: T cells, B-cell-depleted T cells, or PBMCs provided the cDNA or gDNA that served as material.

Repertoires were generated with immunoSEQ multiplex PCR, while TCRdb's copy carries only in-frame clones and drops some. This table has 250,000 or so clones, around 90% appearing once. This CDR3 has 17 residues. CDR1 is SGDLS, CDR2 YYNGEE, per germline. V gave up 3 bases and J gave up 0 bases; unmatched junction bases: 5. Participants' reported clinical history set cohort assignment. The chain recombines TRBV9 with TRBJ2-1; 11 bases are a match to TRBD1. This sequence was found in a woman aged 30 to 39 with acute COVID-19. Material for sequencing was PBMCs or T cells enriched from blood (not recorded which). CDR3 amino acids: CASSAGQGAGSYNEQFF. The DNA for the CDR3 is TGTGCCAGCAGCGCCGGACAGGGGGCTGGCTCCTACAATGAGCAGTTCTTC.